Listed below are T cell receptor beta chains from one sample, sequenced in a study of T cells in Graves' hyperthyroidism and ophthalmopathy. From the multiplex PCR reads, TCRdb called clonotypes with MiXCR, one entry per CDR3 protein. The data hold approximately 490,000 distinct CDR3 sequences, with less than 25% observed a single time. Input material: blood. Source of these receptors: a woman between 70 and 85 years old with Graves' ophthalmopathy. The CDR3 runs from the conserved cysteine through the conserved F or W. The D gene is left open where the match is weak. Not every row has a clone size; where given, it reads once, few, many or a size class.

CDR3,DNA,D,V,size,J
CASRQGLAGADEQFF,TGTGCCAGCAGACAAGGACTAGCGGGAGCTGATGAGCAGTTCTTC,TRBD2,TRBV3-1,many,TRBJ2-1
CASSPPTVDTEAFF,TGTGCCAGCTCACCACCTACGGTTGACACTGAAGCTTTCTTT,-,TRBV18,-,TRBJ1-1
CASSSRGSGGNNEQFF,TGTGCCAGCAGCTCCCGTGGTAGCGGGGGAAACAATGAGCAGTTCTTC,TRBD2,TRBV7-2,-,TRBJ2-1
CASSLVAGGGNIQYF,TGTGCCAGCAGCTTAGTCGCCGGAGGGGGAAACATTCAGTACTTC,-,TRBV7-2,few,TRBJ2-4
CASSLGETGELFF,TGTGCCAGCAGCTTAGGGGAAACCGGGGAGCTGTTTTTT,-,TRBV7-2,-,TRBJ2-2
CASSLGGGFYNTEAFF,TGCGCCAGCAGCTTGGGCGGGGGCTTTTATAACACTGAAGCTTTCTTT,-,TRBV5-1,few,TRBJ1-1
CASKSGDPYNEQFF,TGTGCCAGCAAAAGCGGGGACCCCTACAATGAGCAGTTCTTC,TRBD2,TRBV28,many,TRBJ2-1
CATSDRSDTSSPGDLFF,TGTGCCACCAGTGATCGATCCGACACCAGTTCCCCAGGAGATCTGTTTTTT,-,TRBV24-1,-,TRBJ2-2
CSARDGGDTEAFF,TGCAGTGCTAGAGACGGGGGGGACACTGAAGCTTTCTTT,-,TRBV20-1,few,TRBJ1-1
CASSPEGKPRYGYTF,TGTGCCAGCTCACCGGAAGGGAAACCAAGATATGGCTACACCTTC,-,TRBV18,-,TRBJ1-2
CASSFGQGGYQPQHF,TGTGCCAGCAGCTTCGGACAGGGGGGTTATCAGCCCCAGCATTTT,TRBD1,TRBV7-2,-,TRBJ1-5
CASREAAGNTEAFF,TGTGCCAGCAGGGAGGCGGCGGGGAACACTGAAGCTTTCTTT,-,TRBV12-3/TRBV12-4,many,TRBJ1-1
CASSEESGTGSYEQYF,TGTGCCAGCAGTGAAGAATCCGGGACAGGGAGCTACGAGCAGTACTTC,TRBD1,TRBV6-1,-,TRBJ2-7
CASSLVAPFSGETQYF,TGTGCCAGCAGCTTAGTGGCCCCATTCAGCGGAGAGACCCAGTACTTC,-,TRBV7-9,few,TRBJ2-5
CAISDDSPRGGELFF,TGTGCCATCAGTGACGACTCCCCAAGAGGCGGGGAGCTGTTTTTT,-,TRBV10-3,-,TRBJ2-2
CASSTRGGGMGDEQYF,TGTGCCAGCAGCACCCGGGGGGGGGGAATGGGGGACGAGCAGTACTTC,TRBD2,TRBV9,-,TRBJ2-7
CASSQVGYGEAFF,TGTGCCAGCAGCCAGGTCGGGTATGGGGAAGCTTTCTTT,-,TRBV3-1,few,TRBJ1-1
CASSLGPTGERNEQFF,TGTGCCAGCAGCCTTGGCCCAACGGGGGAACGGAATGAGCAGTTCTTC,-,TRBV7-3,many,TRBJ2-1
CASSRRSSGELFF,TGCGCCAGCAGCCGCCGAAGTTCCGGGGAGCTGTTTTTT,-,TRBV4-3,-,TRBJ2-2
CASSPWGAVPYEQYF,TGTGCCAGCAGCCCCTGGGGAGCCGTTCCCTACGAGCAGTACTTC,-,TRBV7-2,many,TRBJ2-7
CSAGPLSSYNEQFF,TGCAGTGCTGGACCGTTAAGCTCCTACAATGAGCAGTTCTTC,-,TRBV20-1,-,TRBJ2-1
CASRTSVRNEQFF,TGTGCCAGCAGGACTAGCGTGAGGAATGAGCAGTTCTTC,TRBD2,TRBV12-3/TRBV12-4,few,TRBJ2-1
CASSLAVYEQFF,TGTGCCAGCAGCTTAGCAGTGTATGAGCAGTTCTTC,-,TRBV7-8,-,TRBJ2-1
CASSQRTGSFGVNTEAFF,TGCGCCAGCAGCCAAAGGACGGGATCTTTTGGGGTGAACACTGAAGCTTTCTTT,-,TRBV4-1,-,TRBJ1-1
CASSLADTTPYTF,TGTGCCAGCAGTTTAGCTGACACTACCCCCTACACCTTC,-,TRBV12-3/TRBV12-4,many,TRBJ1-2
CASEEGQGAVTEAFF,TGTGCCAGCGAAGAGGGACAGGGGGCTGTCACTGAAGCTTTCTTT,TRBD1,TRBV6-2/TRBV6-3,few,TRBJ1-1
CASSLITKETQYF,TGCGCCAGCAGCTTGATAACAAAAGAGACCCAGTACTTC,-,TRBV5-1,once,TRBJ2-5
CAISSGLAGAADTQYF,TGTGCCATCAGCTCCGGACTAGCGGGAGCCGCAGATACGCAGTATTTT,TRBD2,TRBV10-3,-,TRBJ2-3
CASREPGLGNTEAFF,TGTGCCAGCAGGGAACCGGGGCTAGGGAACACTGAAGCTTTCTTT,-,TRBV6-1,-,TRBJ1-1
CASSLRSPDTQYF,TGTGCCAGCAGTTTAAGATCCCCAGATACGCAGTATTTT,-,TRBV28,many,TRBJ2-3
CASSSIPEAGSFFGNTIYF,TGTGCCAGCAGTAGCATTCCGGAGGCAGGGAGTTTTTTCGGAAACACCATATATTTT,-,TRBV6-1,-,TRBJ1-3
CASSPWGRFDEKKETQYF,TGTGCCAGCAGTCCTTGGGGGCGCTTCGACGAGAAGAAAGAGACCCAGTACTTC,-,TRBV28,-,TRBJ2-5
CASSLGLAGNGDTQYF,TGTGCCAGCAGCTTAGGGCTAGCGGGAAACGGAGATACGCAGTATTTT,TRBD2,TRBV7-8,few,TRBJ2-3
CATISPVDTLTHNEQFF,TGTGCCACCATTAGCCCCGTGGACACCCTTACCCACAATGAGCAGTTCTTC,-,TRBV6-2/TRBV6-3,-,TRBJ2-1
CASSPENQPQHF,TGTGCCAGCTCACCCGAAAATCAGCCCCAGCATTTT,-,TRBV18,-,TRBJ1-5
CASSLLLVANEQFF,TGTGCCAGCAGTTTATTACTAGTGGCTAATGAGCAGTTCTTC,-,TRBV28,many,TRBJ2-1
CASRPPGTGSGNTIYF,TGTGCCAGCAGGCCTCCAGGAACCGGCTCTGGAAACACCATATATTTT,-,TRBV3-1,-,TRBJ1-3
CASSYSALAVTDTQYF,TGTGCCAGCAGTTACTCGGCACTAGCGGTTACAGATACGCAGTATTTT,TRBD2,TRBV6-5,-,TRBJ2-3
CASSQAPGLAGGANTGELFF,TGTGCCAGCAGCCAGGCACCGGGACTAGCGGGAGGTGCGAACACCGGGGAGCTGTTTTTT,TRBD2,TRBV7-3,few,TRBJ2-2
CASSIDSLSYEQYF,TGTGCCAGTAGTATCGACAGTCTCTCCTACGAGCAGTACTTC,-,TRBV19,-,TRBJ2-7
CASSASRASEQFF,TGTGCCAGCAGTGCATCTCGGGCCAGTGAGCAGTTCTTC,-,TRBV6-4,few,TRBJ2-1
CASKQQKGDSANYGYTF,TGTGCCAGCAAGCAACAGAAGGGGGACAGCGCTAACTATGGCTACACCTTC,TRBD1,TRBV25-1,-,TRBJ1-2
CASSPRTPGDTEAFF,TGTGCCAGCAGCCCGAGGACACCGGGGGACACTGAAGCTTTCTTT,-,TRBV9,few,TRBJ1-1
CASSFETSSYNEQFF,TGTGCCAGCAGTTTTGAGACCTCCTCCTACAATGAGCAGTTCTTC,-,TRBV6-1,-,TRBJ2-1
CAWGEMNTEAFF,TGTGCCTGGGGGGAAATGAACACTGAAGCTTTCTTT,-,TRBV30,few,TRBJ1-1
CASSLGRGETQYF,TGTGCCAGCAGTTTAGGCAGGGGAGAGACCCAGTACTTC,-,TRBV12-3/TRBV12-4,few,TRBJ2-5
CASSLVQPYEQYF,TGTGCCAGCAGCTTAGTCCAGCCCTACGAGCAGTACTTC,-,TRBV7-2,-,TRBJ2-7
CASSYLGQEDGYTF,TGTGCCAGCAGTTACCTCGGACAGGAGGATGGCTACACCTTC,TRBD1,TRBV12-3/TRBV12-4,-,TRBJ1-2
CASSIYRGIETQYF,TGCGCCAGCAGCATATACAGGGGGATCGAGACCCAGTACTTC,TRBD1,TRBV5-1,-,TRBJ2-5